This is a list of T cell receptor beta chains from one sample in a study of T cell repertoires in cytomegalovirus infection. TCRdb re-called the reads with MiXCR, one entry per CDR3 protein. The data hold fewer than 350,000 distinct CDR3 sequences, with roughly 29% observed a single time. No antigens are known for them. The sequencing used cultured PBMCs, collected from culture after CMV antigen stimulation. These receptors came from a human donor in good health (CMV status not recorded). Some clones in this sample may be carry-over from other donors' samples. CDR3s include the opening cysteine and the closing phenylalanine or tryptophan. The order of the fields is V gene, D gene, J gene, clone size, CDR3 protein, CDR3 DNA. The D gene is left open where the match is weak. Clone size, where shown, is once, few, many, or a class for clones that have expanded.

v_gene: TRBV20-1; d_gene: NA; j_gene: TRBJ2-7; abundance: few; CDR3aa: CSARPGVKSYEQYF; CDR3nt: TGCAGTGCTAGACCAGGGGTGAAGTCCTACGAGCAGTACTTC
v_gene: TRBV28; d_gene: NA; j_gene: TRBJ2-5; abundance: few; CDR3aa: CASSLEGEGVEETQYF; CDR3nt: TGTGCCAGCAGTTTAGAGGGGGAGGGAGTGGAAGAGACCCAGTACTTC
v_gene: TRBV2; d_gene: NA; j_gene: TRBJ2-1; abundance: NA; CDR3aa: CASSGPTFRDEQFF; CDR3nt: TGTGCCAGCAGTGGACCTACTTTTAGGGATGAGCAGTTCTTC
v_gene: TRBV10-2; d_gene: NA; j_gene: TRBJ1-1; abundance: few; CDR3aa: CASSDKGSEAFF; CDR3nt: TGCGCCAGCAGTGATAAGGGGTCTGAAGCTTTCTTT
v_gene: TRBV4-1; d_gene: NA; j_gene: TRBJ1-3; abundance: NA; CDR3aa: CASSQDWGQTGNTIYF; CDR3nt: TGCGCCAGCAGCCAAGATTGGGGGCAAACTGGAAACACCATATATTTT
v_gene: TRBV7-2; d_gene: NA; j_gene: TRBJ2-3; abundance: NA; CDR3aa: CASSSPPSGKGSTMGDTQYF; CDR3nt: TGTGCCAGCAGCTCCCCCCCGAGTGGGAAGGGCTCTACAATGGGAGATACGCAGTATTTT
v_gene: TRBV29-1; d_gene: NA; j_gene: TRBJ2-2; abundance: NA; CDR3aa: CSVVWDRFTGELFF; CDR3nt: TGCAGCGTTGTCTGGGACCGGTTTACCGGGGAGCTGTTTTTT
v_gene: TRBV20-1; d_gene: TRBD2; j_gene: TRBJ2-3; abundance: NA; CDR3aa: CSAREVAGGTDTQYF; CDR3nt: TGCAGTGCTAGAGAGGTAGCGGGAGGCACAGATACGCAGTATTTT
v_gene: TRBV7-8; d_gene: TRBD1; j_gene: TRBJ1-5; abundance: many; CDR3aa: CASSSGTGNQPQHF; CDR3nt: TGTGCCAGCAGCTCCGGGACAGGGAATCAGCCCCAGCATTTT
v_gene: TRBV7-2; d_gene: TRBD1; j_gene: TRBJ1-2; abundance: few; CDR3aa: CASSFRQGEGYTF; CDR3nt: TGTGCCAGCAGCTTCCGACAGGGTGAGGGCTACACCTTC
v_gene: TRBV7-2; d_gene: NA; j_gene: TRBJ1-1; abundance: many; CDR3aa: CASSLGGLNTEAFF; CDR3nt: TGTGCCAGCAGCTTAGGAGGGTTAAACACTGAAGCTTTCTTT
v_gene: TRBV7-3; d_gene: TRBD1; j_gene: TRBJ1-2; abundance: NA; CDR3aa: CASSLIEGAGGYTF; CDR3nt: TGTGCCAGCAGCTTAATTGAGGGGGCGGGCGGCTACACCTTC
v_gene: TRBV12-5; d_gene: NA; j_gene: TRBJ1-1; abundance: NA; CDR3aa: CASGKGRNTEAFF; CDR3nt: TGTGCTAGTGGTAAGGGACGGAACACTGAAGCTTTCTTT
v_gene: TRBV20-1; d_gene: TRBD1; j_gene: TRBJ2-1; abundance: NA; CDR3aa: CSAPGVGQGYNEQFF; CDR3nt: TGCAGTGCCCCAGGAGTGGGACAGGGTTACAATGAGCAGTTCTTC
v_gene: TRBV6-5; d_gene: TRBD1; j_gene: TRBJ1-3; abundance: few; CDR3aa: CASKQGTAGNTIYF; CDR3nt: TGTGCCAGTAAACAGGGGACGGCTGGAAACACCATATATTTT
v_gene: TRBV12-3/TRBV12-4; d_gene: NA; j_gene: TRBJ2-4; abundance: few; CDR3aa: CASSSPGITKNIQYF; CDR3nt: TGTGCCAGCAGTTCCCCAGGGATAACCAAAAACATTCAGTACTTC
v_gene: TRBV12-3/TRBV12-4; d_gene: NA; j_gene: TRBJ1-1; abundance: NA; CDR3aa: CASSLGGAQRDTEAFF; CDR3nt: TGTGCCAGCAGTTTAGGAGGGGCCCAGAGGGACACTGAAGCTTTCTTT
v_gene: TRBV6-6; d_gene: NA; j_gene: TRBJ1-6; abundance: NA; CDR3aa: CASSVGTDYNSPLHF; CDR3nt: TGTGCCAGCAGTGTTGGGACGGACTATAATTCACCCCTCCACTTT
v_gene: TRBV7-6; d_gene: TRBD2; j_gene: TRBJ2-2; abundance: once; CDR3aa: CASSRTPPGGGELFF; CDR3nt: TGTGCCAGCAGCCGGACTCCCCCGGGGGGCGGGGAGCTGTTTTTT
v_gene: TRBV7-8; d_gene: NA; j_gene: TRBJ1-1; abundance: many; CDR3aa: CASSYRLRPGPNTEAFF; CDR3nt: TGTGCCAGCAGCTATCGATTACGTCCAGGGCCGAACACTGAAGCTTTCTTT
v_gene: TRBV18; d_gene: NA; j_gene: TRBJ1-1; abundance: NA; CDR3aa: CASSPERSTEAFF; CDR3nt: TGTGCCAGCTCACCAGAGAGGAGCACTGAAGCTTTCTTT
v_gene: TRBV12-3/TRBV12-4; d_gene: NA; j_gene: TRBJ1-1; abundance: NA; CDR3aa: CASGGTEAFF; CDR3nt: TGTGCCAGCGGGGGCACTGAAGCTTTCTTT
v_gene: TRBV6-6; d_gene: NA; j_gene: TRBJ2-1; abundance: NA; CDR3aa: CASSVRGARNEQFF; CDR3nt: TGTGCCAGCAGTGTAAGGGGGGCGAGAAATGAGCAGTTCTTC
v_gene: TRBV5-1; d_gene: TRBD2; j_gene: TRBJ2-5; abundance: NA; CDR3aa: CASSPFRAGALQETQYF; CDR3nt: TGCGCCAGCAGCCCCTTTCGAGCGGGGGCCCTCCAAGAGACCCAGTACTTC
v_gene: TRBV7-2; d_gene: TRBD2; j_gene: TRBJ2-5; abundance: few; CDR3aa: CASSLYGTSGMAETQYF; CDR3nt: TGTGCCAGCAGCTTATACGGGACTAGCGGGATGGCGGAGACCCAGTACTTC
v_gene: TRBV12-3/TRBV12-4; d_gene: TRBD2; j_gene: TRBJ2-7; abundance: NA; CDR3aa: CASSVAGLLSEQYF; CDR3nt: TGTGCCAGCAGTGTAGCGGGCTTACTCTCCGAGCAGTACTTC
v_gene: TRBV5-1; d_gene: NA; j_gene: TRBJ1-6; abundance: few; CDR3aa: CASSLRTGADSPLHF; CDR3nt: TGCGCCAGCAGCCTTAGAACGGGGGCGGATTCACCCCTCCACTTT
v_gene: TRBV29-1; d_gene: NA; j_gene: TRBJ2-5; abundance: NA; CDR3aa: CSVEDRTYQETQYF; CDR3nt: TGCAGCGTTGAAGACAGAACTTACCAAGAGACCCAGTACTTC
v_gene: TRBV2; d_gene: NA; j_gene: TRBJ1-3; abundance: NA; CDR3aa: CASVQFSGNTIYF; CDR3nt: TGTGCCAGTGTCCAATTCTCTGGAAACACCATATATTTT
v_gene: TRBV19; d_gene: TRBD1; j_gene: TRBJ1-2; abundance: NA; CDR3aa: CASSIRTGGNNYGYTF; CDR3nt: TGTGCCAGTAGTATCCGGACAGGGGGTAACAACTATGGCTACACCTTC
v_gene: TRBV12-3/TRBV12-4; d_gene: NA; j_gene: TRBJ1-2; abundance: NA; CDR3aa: CASSLPGIGYGYTF; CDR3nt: TGTGCCAGCAGTTTACCAGGGATAGGGTATGGCTACACCTTC
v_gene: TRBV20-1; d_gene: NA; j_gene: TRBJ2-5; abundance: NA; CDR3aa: CSAPKNVETQYF; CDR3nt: TGCAGTGCGCCTAAGAACGTGGAGACCCAGTACTTC
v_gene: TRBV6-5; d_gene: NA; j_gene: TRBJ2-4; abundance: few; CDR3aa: CASRPGSVSKNIQYF; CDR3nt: TGTGCCAGCAGACCAGGAAGCGTGAGCAAAAACATTCAGTACTTC
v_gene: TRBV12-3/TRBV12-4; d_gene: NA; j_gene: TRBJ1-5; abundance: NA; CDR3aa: CASSPGQTQPQHF; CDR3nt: TGTGCCAGCAGCCCCGGCCAAACGCAGCCCCAGCATTTT
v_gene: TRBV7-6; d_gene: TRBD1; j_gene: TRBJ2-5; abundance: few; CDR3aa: CASSLTGGRETQYF; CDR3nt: TGTGCCAGCAGCTTGACAGGGGGCAGAGAGACCCAGTACTTC
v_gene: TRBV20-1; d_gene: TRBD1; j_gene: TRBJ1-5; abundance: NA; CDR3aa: CSARGQTFYSNQPQHF; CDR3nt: TGCAGTGCTAGGGGACAGACCTTCTATAGCAATCAGCCCCAGCATTTT
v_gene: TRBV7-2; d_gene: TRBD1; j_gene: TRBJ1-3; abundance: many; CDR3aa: CASSPDRAQRDTIYF; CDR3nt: TGTGCCAGCAGCCCTGACAGGGCCCAAAGAGACACCATATATTTT
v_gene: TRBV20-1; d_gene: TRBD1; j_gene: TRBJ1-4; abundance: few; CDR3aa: CSARQGETNEKLFF; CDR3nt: TGCAGTGCTCGACAGGGCGAGACTAATGAAAAACTGTTTTTT
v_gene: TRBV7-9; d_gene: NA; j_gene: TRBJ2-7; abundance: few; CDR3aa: CASTLLSGSEQYF; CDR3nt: TGTGCCAGCACCTTACTGTCGGGGTCCGAGCAGTACTTC
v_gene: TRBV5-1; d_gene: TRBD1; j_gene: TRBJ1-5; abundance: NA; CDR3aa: CASSSTGDNQPQHF; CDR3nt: TGCGCCAGCAGTTCCACAGGGGACAATCAGCCCCAGCATTTT
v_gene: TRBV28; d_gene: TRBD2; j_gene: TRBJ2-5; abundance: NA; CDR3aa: CASSFGRGAETQYF; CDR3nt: TGTGCCAGCAGTTTTGGGAGGGGAGCGGAGACCCAGTACTTC